The T cell receptor beta chain under discussion was sequenced for a study of memory CD4+ T cells and cytomegalovirus serostatus. Single viable CD3+CD4+CD8-CD45RO+ cells were sorted as the memory CD4+ T cells. Donors' CMV status reflects serum IgG against pp150, pp28, p38, p52. Assay used: immunoSEQ multiplex PCR; TCRdb lists only in-frame clones, some missing. The table has about 41,000 clones, 75% to 85% seen once. This CDR3 is 15 amino acids long. Trimming removed 7 bases from V and 0 bases from J; junction bases left unmatched: 7. Germline assignment: CDR1 SGHRS and CDR2 YFSETQ. This clone has just one count. Its target is not known. Overall study findings and caveats: CD4+ memory repertoires contained about 40% of the roughly 150 reported CMV TCRbeta sequences.

Sequencing used memory CD4+ T cells from blood. This sequence originates from an adult in good health and CMV-seronegative. The rearrangement uses TRBV5-1 and TRBJ2-1; 7 bases align to TRBD2. CDR3 coding DNA: TGCGCCAGCGGAATAGCGGGTAGCTCCTACAATGAGCAGTTCTTC. It specifies CASGIAGSSYNEQFF.